A selection of T cell receptor beta chains follows, all from one sample in a study of memory CD4+ T cells and cytomegalovirus serostatus. Clones were read by immunoSEQ multiplex PCR, and TCRdb kept only the in-frame ones, dropping some. Here the sample spans tens of thousands of clones, over 60% being singletons. Sequencing was done on a sample of memory CD4+ T cells from blood. These receptors all stem from an adult in good health and CMV-seronegative. Both conserved end residues are part of each CDR3. D genes are given only for firm matches. Rows give clone size only sometimes, using once, few, many, or a class for an expanded clone.

V	D	size	J	DNA	CDR3
TRBV7-9	NA	few	TRBJ2-7	TGTGCCAGCAGCTTTGAGGTACCCTACGAGCAGTACTTC	CASSFEVPYEQYF
TRBV11-3	TRBD1	NA	TRBJ2-1	TGTGCCAGCAGCTTAACAGGGGAGAATGAGCAGTTCTTC	CASSLTGENEQFF
TRBV7-3	NA	medium-sized	TRBJ2-1	TGTGCCAGCTCGAGGGAGCGGGCGAATGTAAATGAGCAGTTCTTC	CASSRERANVNEQFF
TRBV9	NA	NA	TRBJ1-3	TGTGCCAGCAGCGCCCGACGGGGGAGTGTAGACACCATATATTTT	CASSARRGSVDTIYF
TRBV6-1	NA	NA	TRBJ2-2	TGTGCCAGCAGTGACCAGTTAGCGAACACCGGGGAGCTGTTTTTT	CASSDQLANTGELFF
TRBV7-2	NA	once	TRBJ2-2	TGTGCCAGCAGACTCAGGGGAACGAACACCGGGGAGCTGTTTTTT	CASRLRGTNTGELFF
TRBV5-1	TRBD1	NA	TRBJ2-7	TGCGCCAGCAGCGTAGACAGGGAAAGGTACGAGCAGTACTTC	CASSVDRERYEQYF
TRBV6-1	NA	NA	TRBJ2-2	TGTGCCAGCAGAGAACCGTACAGGGACACCGGGGAGCTGTTTTTT	CASREPYRDTGELFF
TRBV27	TRBD1	NA	TRBJ1-3	TGTGCCAGCAGTTTCGCACAGGGGGTGTTTTCTGGAAACACCATATATTTT	CASSFAQGVFSGNTIYF
TRBV20-1	NA	NA	TRBJ2-3	TGCAGGCCGGACACAGATACGCAGTATTTT	CRPDTDTQYF
TRBV27	NA	few	TRBJ2-5	TGTGCCAGCAGTTTGGTCGCTAGCTGGTTCCAAGAGACCCAGTACTTC	CASSLVASWFQETQYF
TRBV5-4	TRBD1	NA	TRBJ2-3	TGTGCCAGCAGCCTAGACAGGGGGGGTACAGATACGCAGTATTTT	CASSLDRGGTDTQYF
TRBV5-6	TRBD1	NA	TRBJ2-2	TGTGCCAGCAGCAGATTCCCGGGACAGGGACTAACCGGGGAGCTGTTTTTT	CASSRFPGQGLTGELFF
TRBV7-8	NA	once	TRBJ1-2	TGTGCCAGCAGCTCCTTAACCGACGGCTTGAGCTACACCTTC	CASSSLTDGLSYTF
TRBV7-2	TRBD2	few	TRBJ2-3	TGTGCCAGCAGCCCCTTCGGACTAGCGGAGACAGATACGCAGTATTTT	CASSPFGLAETDTQYF
TRBV6-5	TRBD2	NA	TRBJ2-2	TGTGCCAGCAGTTCCGTAGCGGGCTCGAACACCGGGGAGCTGTTTTTT	CASSSVAGSNTGELFF
TRBV7-2	TRBD1	NA	TRBJ1-1	TGTGCCAGCAGCCCCAGGGGGGCCGAAGCTTTCTTT	CASSPRGAEAFF
TRBV6-1	NA	NA	TRBJ2-1	TGTGCCAGCAGTACAACAGGCCTCTACGGTGAGCAGTTCTTC	CASSTTGLYGEQFF
TRBV4-2	NA	NA	TRBJ1-4	TGTGCCAGCAGCCAACGCTACAATAATGAAAAACTGTTTTTT	CASSQRYNNEKLFF
TRBV18	TRBD1	NA	TRBJ2-5	TGTGCCAGCTCAGGACAGGCGTCGTGGGAGACCCAGTACTTC	CASSGQASWETQYF
TRBV7-9	NA	NA	TRBJ2-5	TGTGCCAGCAGCTTAGGGGGCCGGGGGCAAGAGACCCAGTACTTC	CASSLGGRGQETQYF
TRBV29-1	TRBD1	NA	TRBJ1-2	TGCAGCGTAGGGGACAGAGGCGGCTATGGCTACACCTTC	CSVGDRGGYGYTF
TRBV6-1	NA	once	TRBJ1-1	TGTGCCAGCCCCCTTAACCCCCGGACTGAAGCTTTCTTT	CASPLNPRTEAFF
TRBV7-2	NA	NA	TRBJ1-1	TGTGCCAGCAGCTTAATGGGTCCCGGGACTGAAGCTTTCTTT	CASSLMGPGTEAFF
TRBV7-2	NA	NA	TRBJ1-2	TGTGCCAGCAGCTTTAGGGTAAACTATGGCTACACCTTC	CASSFRVNYGYTF
TRBV9	NA	NA	TRBJ2-3	TGTGCCAGCAGCGTAGAGCTTCTCACAGATACGCAGTATTTT	CASSVELLTDTQYF
TRBV7-2	TRBD1	NA	TRBJ1-2	TGTGCCAGCAGCCCCCGGGACAGGGCTCCCTATGGCTACACCTTC	CASSPRDRAPYGYTF
TRBV27	NA	NA	TRBJ2-5	TGTGCCAGCAGTTTATGGGTGGGAGAGCGACAAGAGACCCAGTACTTC	CASSLWVGERQETQYF
TRBV5-1	TRBD2	NA	TRBJ2-2	TGCGCCAGCAGCCTCCTCGGACTAGCGGGAGGGGCAAACACCGGGGAGCTGTTTTTT	CASSLLGLAGGANTGELFF
TRBV6-6	NA	NA	TRBJ1-4	TGTGCCAGCAGTTACCAGGACGGGGGGAATGAAAAACTGTTTTTT	CASSYQDGGNEKLFF
TRBV29-1	TRBD2	NA	TRBJ2-1	TGCAGCGTTCCTGGCGGGAGTTTCGCCTACAATGAGCAGTTCTTC	CSVPGGSFAYNEQFF
TRBV9	TRBD2	NA	TRBJ2-7	TGTGCCAGCAGCACAGCGGGAGCCCACGAGCAGTACTTC	CASSTAGAHEQYF
TRBV27	NA	NA	TRBJ2-7	TGTGCCAAGTTGTCGAAAAAAATGCGGTACTTC	CAKLSKKMRYF
TRBV7-2	TRBD1	NA	TRBJ2-7	TGTGCCAGCAGCTTAGGGACAGGGGGCAAGCAGTACTTC	CASSLGTGGKQYF
TRBV5-8	NA	NA	TRBJ1-5	TGTGCCAGCAACCCTAGGGGCAAGGAGCCCCAGCATTTT	CASNPRGKEPQHF
TRBV9	TRBD1	NA	TRBJ2-5	TGTGCCAGCAGCGTCGACAGGGGGCAGCGAGAGACCCAGTACTTC	CASSVDRGQRETQYF
TRBV4-3	TRBD2	once	TRBJ2-3	TGCGCCAGTTCCCCCGGAACTAGCGGGAGGGCCCACAGGTCCTATTTT	CASSPGTSGRAHRSYF
TRBV19	NA	NA	TRBJ1-2	TGTGCCAGTAGTACAACGCGAATTACTAACTATGGCTACACCTTC	CASSTTRITNYGYTF
TRBV6-5	NA	NA	TRBJ1-5	TGTGCCAGCAGTCCCGGGGCCTTTCAGCCCCAGCATTTT	CASSPGAFQPQHF
TRBV2	TRBD1	few	TRBJ1-4	TGTGCCAGCAGCCGACAGGGGAGTGACCTGTTTTTT	CASSRQGSDLFF
TRBV2	TRBD1	NA	TRBJ1-1	TGTGCCAGCAGTACGGGACAGGCTAACACTGAAGCTTTCTTT	CASSTGQANTEAFF
TRBV18	NA	NA	TRBJ2-1	TGTGCCAGCTCACCACCGGGTGGACTTACTAACAATGAGCAGTTCTTC	CASSPPGGLTNNEQFF
TRBV11-2	NA	NA	TRBJ2-3	TGTGCCAGCAGCTTAACGGGTAGGGCAAATACGCAGTATTTT	CASSLTGRANTQYF
TRBV28	NA	NA	TRBJ2-7	TGTGCCAGCAGTTTCAGACGGGACCACTACGAGCAGTACTTC	CASSFRRDHYEQYF
TRBV28	NA	once	TRBJ1-2	TGTGCCAGCAATCTGAGGGACCGGGGCTACACCTTC	CASNLRDRGYTF
TRBV27	TRBD2	NA	TRBJ2-3	TGTGCCAGCAAGTATCTAGCGGGAGGGCCAGATACGCAGTATTTT	CASKYLAGGPDTQYF